This TCR beta chain is from a study of Ad26.COV2.S vaccination and SARS-CoV-2 variants. Whole-study findings and limits: Quantification of TCR breadth and depth may have yielded underestimates of total T cell responses.

Method: immunoSEQ multiplex PCR; TCRdb's copy keeps in-frame clones and lacks some. The table records almost 400,000 clones, 89% of them present only once. Note on this clone: Its antigen is as yet unknown.

Treatment of the sample: some 20 received Ad26.COV2.S at low or high dose, single or two shots; five or six received placebo; per-sample allocation not given. Sample collection was performed on day 63 after the first vaccine or placebo injection. The germline CDR1 and CDR2 sequences are SEHNR and FQNEAQ (reference sequence). Trimming shortened V by 7 bases and J by 2 bases, and 11 bases separated the two germline ends. The CDR3 has 13 amino acids. Specimen: peripheral blood, collected in a trial of Ad26.COV2.S vaccine versus placebo. This chain uses TRBV7-9 with TRBJ2-5; D is unresolved. This sequence originates from a person aged 18-65 years who received the Ad26.COV2.S COVID-19 vaccine or a placebo. The CDR3 bases are TGTGCCAGCAACTCACCCAGGCAAGAGACCCAGTACTTC. Translating it yields CASNSPRQETQYF.